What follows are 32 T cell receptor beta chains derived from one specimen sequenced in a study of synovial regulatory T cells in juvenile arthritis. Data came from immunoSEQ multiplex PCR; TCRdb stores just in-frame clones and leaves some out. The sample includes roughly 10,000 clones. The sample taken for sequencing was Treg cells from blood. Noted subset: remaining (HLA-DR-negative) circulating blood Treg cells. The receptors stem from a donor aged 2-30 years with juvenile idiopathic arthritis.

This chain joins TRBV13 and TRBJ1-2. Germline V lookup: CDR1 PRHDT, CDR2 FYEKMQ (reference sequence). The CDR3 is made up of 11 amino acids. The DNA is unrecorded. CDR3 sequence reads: CASSSAHGYTF.

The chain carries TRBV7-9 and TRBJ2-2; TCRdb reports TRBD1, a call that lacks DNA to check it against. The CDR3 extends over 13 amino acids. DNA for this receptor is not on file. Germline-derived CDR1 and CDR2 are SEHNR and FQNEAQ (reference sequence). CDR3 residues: CASSLVAAGELFF.

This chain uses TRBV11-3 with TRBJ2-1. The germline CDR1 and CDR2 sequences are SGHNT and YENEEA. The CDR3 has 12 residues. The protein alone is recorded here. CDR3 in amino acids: CASSLLGNEQFF.

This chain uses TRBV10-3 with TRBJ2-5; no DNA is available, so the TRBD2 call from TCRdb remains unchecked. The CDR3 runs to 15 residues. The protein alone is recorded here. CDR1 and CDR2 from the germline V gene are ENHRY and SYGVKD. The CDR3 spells CAISETSLAGETQYF.

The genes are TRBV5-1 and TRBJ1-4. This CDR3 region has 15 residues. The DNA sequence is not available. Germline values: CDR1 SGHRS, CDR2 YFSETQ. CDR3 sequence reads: CASSFGTFANEKLFF.

The CDR3 spells CASSIRTGLYNEQFF. The rearrangement joins TRBV19 to TRBJ2-1; TCRdb's D call, TRBD1, is unchecked because there is no DNA. The germline CDR1 and CDR2 sequences are LNHDA and SQIVND (reference sequence). The CDR3 loop spans 15 amino acids. This entry has no DNA.

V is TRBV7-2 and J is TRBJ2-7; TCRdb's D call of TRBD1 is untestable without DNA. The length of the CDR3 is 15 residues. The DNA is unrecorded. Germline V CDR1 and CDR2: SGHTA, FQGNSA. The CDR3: CASSLSGTGVYEQYF.

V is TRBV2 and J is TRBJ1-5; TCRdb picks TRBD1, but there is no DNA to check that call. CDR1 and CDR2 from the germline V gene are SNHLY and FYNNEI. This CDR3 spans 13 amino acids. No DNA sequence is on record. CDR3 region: CASSDDRDQPQHF.

The CDR3 loop reads CASSQFFRGRVTDTQYF. The chain is built from TRBV23-1 and TRBJ2-3; TCRdb reports TRBD1, a call that lacks DNA to check it against. TRBV23-1 is assigned to the ORF class and has an uncertain function. The CDR3 has 17 residues. Only the protein is available.

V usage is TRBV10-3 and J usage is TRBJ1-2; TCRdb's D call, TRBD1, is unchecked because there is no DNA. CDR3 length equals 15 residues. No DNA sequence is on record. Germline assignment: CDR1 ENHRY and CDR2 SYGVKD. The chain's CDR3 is CAISESGQGADGYTF.

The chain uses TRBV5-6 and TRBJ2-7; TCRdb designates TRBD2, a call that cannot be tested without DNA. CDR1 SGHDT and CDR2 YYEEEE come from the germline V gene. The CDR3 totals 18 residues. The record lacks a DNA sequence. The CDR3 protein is CASSLVSPLTKEYNEQYF.

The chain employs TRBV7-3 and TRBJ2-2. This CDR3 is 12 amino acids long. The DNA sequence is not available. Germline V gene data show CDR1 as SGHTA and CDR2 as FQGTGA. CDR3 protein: CASSFLGGELFF.

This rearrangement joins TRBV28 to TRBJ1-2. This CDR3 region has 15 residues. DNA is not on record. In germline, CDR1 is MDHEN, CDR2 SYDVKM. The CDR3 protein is CASSLIGGGLYGYTF.

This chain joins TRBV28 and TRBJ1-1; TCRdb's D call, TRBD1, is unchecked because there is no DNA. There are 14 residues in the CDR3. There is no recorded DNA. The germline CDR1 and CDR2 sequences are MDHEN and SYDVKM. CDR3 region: CASSFLDRGTEAFF.

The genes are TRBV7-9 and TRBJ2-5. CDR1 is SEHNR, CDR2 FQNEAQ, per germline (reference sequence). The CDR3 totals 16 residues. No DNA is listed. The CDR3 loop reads CASSLGSGRFQETQYF.

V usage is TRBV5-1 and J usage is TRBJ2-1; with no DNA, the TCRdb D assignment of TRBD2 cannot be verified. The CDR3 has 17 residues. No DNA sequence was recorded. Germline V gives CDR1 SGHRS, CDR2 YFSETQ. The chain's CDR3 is CASSRRTSGSSYNEQFF. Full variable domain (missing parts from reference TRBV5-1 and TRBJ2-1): KAGVTQTPRYLIKTRGQQVTLSCSPISGHRSVSWYQQTPGQGLQFLFEYFSETQRNKGNFPGRFSGRQFSNSRSEMNVSTLELGDSALYLCASSRRTSGSSYNEQFFGPGTRLTVL.

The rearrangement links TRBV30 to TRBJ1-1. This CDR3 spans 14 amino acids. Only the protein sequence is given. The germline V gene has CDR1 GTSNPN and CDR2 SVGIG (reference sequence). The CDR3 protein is CAWSGRTTGTEAFF.

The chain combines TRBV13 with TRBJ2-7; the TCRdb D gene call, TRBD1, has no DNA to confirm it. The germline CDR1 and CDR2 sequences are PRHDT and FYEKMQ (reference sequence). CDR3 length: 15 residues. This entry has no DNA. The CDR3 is CASSLGQGTTYEQYF. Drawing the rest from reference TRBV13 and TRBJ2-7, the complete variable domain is AAGVIQSPRHLIKEKRETATLKCYPIPRHDTVYWYQQGPGQDPQFLISFYEKMQSDKGSIPDRFSAQQFSDYHSELNMSSLELGDSALYFCASSLGQGTTYEQYFGPGTRLTVT.

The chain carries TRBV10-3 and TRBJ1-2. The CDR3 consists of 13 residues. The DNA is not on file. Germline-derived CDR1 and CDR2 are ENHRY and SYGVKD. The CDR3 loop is CAISYKATYGYTF.

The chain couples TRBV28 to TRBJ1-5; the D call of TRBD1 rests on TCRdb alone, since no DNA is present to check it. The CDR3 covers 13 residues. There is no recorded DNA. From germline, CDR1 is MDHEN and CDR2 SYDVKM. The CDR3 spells CASSFSFHQPQHF.

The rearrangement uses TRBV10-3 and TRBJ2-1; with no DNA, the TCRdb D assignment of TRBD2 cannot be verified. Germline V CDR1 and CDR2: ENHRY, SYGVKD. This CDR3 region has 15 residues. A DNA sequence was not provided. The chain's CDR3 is CAITPGGTNYNEQFF.

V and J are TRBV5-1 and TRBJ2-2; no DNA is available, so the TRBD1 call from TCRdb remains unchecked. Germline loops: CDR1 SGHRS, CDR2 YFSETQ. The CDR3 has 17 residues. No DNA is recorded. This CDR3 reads CASSLLVSGRSTGELFF.

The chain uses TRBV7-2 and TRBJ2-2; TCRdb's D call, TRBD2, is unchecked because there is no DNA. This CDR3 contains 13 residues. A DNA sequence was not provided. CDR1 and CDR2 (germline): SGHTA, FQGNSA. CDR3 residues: CASRLGRTGELFF. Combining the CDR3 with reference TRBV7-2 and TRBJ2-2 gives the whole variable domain GAGVSQSPSNKVTEKGKDVELRCDPISGHTALYWYRQSLGQGLEFLIYFQGNSAPDKSGLPSDRFSAERTGGSVSTLTIQRTQQEDSAVYLCASRLGRTGELFFGEGSRLTVL.

The CDR3 sequence is CASSFQGVKDTQYF. The chain uses TRBV5-4 and TRBJ2-3. CDR3 length: 14 residues. Nucleotide data are not available. CDR1 and CDR2 (germline): SGHNT, YYREEE (reference sequence).

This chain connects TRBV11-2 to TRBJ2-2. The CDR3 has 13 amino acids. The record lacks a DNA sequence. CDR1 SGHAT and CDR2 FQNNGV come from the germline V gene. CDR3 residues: CASSLGYTGELFF.

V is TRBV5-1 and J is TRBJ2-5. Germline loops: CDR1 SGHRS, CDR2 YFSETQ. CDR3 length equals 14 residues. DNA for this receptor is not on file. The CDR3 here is CASSLGSNQETQYF.

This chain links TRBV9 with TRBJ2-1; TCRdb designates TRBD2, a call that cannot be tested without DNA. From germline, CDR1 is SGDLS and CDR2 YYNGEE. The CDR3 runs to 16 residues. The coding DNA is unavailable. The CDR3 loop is CASSVAAGGPVNEQFF.

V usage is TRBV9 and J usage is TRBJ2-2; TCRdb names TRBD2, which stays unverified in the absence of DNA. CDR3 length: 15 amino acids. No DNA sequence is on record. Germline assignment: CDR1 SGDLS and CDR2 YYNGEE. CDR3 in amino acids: CASSFQAGPTGELFF.

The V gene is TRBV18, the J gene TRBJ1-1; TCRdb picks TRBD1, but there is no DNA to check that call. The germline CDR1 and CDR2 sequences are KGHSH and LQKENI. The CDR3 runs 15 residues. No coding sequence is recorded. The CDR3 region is CASSPERFGATEAFF.

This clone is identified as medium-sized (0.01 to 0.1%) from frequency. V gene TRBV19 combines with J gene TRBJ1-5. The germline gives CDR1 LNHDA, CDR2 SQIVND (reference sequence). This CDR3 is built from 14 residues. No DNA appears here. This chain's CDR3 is CASSRGNSNQPQHF.

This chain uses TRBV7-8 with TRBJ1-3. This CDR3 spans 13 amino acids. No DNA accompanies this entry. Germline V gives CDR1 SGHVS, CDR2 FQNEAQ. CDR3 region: CASSFAPGNTIYF.

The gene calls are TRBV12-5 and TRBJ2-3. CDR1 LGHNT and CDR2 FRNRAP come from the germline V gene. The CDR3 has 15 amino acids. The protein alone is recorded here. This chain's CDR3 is CASGFSPPETDTQYF.